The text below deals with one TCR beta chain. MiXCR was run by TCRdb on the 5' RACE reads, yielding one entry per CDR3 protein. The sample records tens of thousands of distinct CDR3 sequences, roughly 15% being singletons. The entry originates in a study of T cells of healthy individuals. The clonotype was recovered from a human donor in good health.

CDR3 residues: CSASGQGGQPQHF. For the CDR3, the DNA is TGCAGTGCTAGTGGACAGGGGGGTCAGCCCCAGCATTTT. J is TRBJ1-5 and V is TRBV20-1; 10 bases are a match to TRBD1. After removal of 3 bases from V and 6 bases from J, the junction contained 2 bases not matched to a gene. Germline CDR1 is DFQATT and CDR2 is SNEGSKA (reference sequence). The CDR3 length is 13 residues.